This T cell receptor (beta chain) comes out of a study of blood T cell repertoires in COVID-19. Turning to the study itself: T cells, B-cell-depleted T cells, or PBMCs supplied cDNA or gDNA.

As handled by the study authors: Amplification with reference gene primers provided the estimates of nucleated cell counts. Here immunoSEQ multiplex PCR was the method, and the copy in TCRdb shows in-frame clones only, minus some. Clone size and V and J calls were adopted from that table, with D and trimming inferred from the DNA. The sample carries more than 250,000 clones, more than 80% recorded once. Germline loops: CDR1 SGHNT, CDR2 YENEEA. The CDR3 sequence is 15 residues long. The V gene lost 3 bases and the J gene lost 4 bases, with 15 bases spanning the gap. This receptor was identified in a man between 18 and 35 years old who had recovered from COVID-19. The material sequenced was peripheral blood. The rearrangement links TRBV11-3 to TRBJ2-5, with a possible D match to TRBD2 (7 bases). The CDR3 sequence: CASSFSGGLSETQYF. The CDR3 DNA is TGTGCCAGCAGCTTTTCCGGGGGGCTATCAGAGACCCAGTACTTC.